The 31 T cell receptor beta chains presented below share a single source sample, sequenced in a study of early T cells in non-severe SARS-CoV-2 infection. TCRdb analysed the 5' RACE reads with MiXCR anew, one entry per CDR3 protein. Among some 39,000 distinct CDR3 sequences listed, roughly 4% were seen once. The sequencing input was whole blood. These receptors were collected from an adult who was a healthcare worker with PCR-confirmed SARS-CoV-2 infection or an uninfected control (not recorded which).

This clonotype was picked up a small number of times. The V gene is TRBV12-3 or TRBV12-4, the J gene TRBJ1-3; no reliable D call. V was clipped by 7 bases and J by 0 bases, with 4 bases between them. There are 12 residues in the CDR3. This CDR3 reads CASKDSGNTIYF. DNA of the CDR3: TGTGCCAGCAAAGACTCTGGAAACACCATATATTTT.

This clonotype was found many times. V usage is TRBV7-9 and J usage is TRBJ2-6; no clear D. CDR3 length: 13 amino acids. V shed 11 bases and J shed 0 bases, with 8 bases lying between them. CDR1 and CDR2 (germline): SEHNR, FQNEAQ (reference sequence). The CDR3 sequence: CAGSGSGANVLTF. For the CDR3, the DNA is TGTGCCGGAAGTGGCTCTGGGGCCAACGTCCTGACTTTC.

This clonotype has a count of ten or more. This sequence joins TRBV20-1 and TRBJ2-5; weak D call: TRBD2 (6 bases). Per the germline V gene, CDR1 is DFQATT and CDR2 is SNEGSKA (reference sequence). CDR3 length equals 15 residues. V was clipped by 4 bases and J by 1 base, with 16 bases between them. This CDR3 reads CSATDFRRGQETQYF. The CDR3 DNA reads TGCAGTGCTACCGACTTTCGGCGGGGCCAAGAGACCCAGTACTTC.

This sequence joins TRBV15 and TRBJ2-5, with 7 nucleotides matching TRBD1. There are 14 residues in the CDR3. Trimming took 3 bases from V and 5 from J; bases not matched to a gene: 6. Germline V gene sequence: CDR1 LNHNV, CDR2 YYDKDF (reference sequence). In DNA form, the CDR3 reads TGTGCCACCAGCAGGGACAGGCAAAGGGAGACCCAGTACTTC. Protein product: CATSRDRQRETQYF. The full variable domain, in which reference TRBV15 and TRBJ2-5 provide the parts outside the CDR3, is DAMVIQNPRYQVTQFGKPVTLSCSQTLNHNVMYWYQQKSSQAPKLLFHYYDKDFNNEADTPDNFQSRRPNTSFCFLDIRSPGLGDTAMYLCATSRDRQRETQYFGPGTRLLVL.

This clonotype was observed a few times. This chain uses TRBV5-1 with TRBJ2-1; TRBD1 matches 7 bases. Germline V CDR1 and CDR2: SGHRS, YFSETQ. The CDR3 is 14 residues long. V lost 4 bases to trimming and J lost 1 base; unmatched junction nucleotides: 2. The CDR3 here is CASSGTESYNEQFF. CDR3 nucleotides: TGCGCCAGCAGCGGGACAGAGTCCTACAATGAGCAGTTCTTC.

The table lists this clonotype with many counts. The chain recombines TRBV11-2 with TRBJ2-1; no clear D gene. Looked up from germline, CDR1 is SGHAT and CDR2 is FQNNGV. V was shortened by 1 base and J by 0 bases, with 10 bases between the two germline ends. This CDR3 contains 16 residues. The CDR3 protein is CASSLVATGSYNEQFF. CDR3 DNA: TGTGCCAGCAGCTTAGTAGCAACGGGCTCCTACAATGAGCAGTTCTTC.

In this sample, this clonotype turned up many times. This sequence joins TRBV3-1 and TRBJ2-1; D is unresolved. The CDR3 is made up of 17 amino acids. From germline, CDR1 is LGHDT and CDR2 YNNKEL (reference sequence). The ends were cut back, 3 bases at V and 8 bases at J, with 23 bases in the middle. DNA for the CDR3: TGTGCCAGCAGCCATTCGGGCGAGAAGTCGGGTCAGGATGAGCAGTTCTTC. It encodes CASSHSGEKSGQDEQFF.

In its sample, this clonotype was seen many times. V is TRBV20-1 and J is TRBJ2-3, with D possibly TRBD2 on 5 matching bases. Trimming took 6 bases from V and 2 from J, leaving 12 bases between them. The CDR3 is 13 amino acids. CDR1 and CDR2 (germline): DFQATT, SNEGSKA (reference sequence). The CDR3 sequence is CSARRVLTDTQYF. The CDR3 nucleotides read TGCAGTGCCCGGCGGGTGCTCACAGATACGCAGTATTTT.

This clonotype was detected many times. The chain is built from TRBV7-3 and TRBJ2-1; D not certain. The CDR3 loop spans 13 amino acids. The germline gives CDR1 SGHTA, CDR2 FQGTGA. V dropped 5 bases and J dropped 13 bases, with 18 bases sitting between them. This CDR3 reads CASSPSPQTHQFF. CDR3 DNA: TGTGCCAGCAGCCCTAGTCCCCAGACTCATCAGTTCTTC. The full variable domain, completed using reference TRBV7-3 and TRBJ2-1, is GAGVSQTPSNKVTEKGKYVELRCDPISGHTALYWYRQSLGQGPEFLIYFQGTGAADDSGLPNDRFFAVRPEGSVSTLKIQRTERGDSAVYLCASSPSPQTHQFFGPGTRLTVL.

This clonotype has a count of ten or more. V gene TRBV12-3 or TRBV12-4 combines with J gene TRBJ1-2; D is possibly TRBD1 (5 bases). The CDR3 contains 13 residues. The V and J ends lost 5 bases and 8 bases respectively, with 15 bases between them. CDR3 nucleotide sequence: TGTGCCAGCAGTCCAACGGAAAGGGGCGGCTACACCTTC. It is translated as CASSPTERGGYTF.

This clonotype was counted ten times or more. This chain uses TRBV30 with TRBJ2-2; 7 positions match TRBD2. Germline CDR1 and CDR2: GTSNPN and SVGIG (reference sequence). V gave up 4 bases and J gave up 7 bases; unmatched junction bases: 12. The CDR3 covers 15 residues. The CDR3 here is CAWKLGGSSIGELFF. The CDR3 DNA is TGTGCCTGGAAACTTGGCGGGAGTAGTATCGGGGAGCTGTTTTTT. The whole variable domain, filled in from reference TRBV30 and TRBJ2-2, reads SQTIHQWPATLVQPVGSPLSLECTVEGTSNPNLYWYRQAAGRGLQLLFYSVGIGQISSEVPQNLSASRPQDRQFILSSKKLLLSDSGFYLCAWKLGGSSIGELFFGEGSRLTVL.

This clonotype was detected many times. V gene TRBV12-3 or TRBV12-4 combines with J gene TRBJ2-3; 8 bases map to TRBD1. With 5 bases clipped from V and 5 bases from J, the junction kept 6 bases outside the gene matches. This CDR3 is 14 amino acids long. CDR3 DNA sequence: TGTGCCAGCAGTCCGATGACAGGGGTAGATACGCAGTATTTT. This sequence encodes CASSPMTGVDTQYF.

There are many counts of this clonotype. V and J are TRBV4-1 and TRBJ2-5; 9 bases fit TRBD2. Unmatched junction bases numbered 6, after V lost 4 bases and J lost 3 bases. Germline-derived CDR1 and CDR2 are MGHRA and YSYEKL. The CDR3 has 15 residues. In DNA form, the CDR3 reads TGCGCCAGCAGCCCCCATAGCGGGGGAGAAGAGACCCAGTACTTC. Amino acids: CASSPHSGGEETQYF.

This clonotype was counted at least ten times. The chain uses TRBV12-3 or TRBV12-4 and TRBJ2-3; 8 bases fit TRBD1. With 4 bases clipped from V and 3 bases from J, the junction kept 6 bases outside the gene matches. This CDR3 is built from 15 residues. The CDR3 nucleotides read TGTGCCAGCAGTTCCGGACAGGGACGGACAGATACGCAGTATTTT. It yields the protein CASSSGQGRTDTQYF.

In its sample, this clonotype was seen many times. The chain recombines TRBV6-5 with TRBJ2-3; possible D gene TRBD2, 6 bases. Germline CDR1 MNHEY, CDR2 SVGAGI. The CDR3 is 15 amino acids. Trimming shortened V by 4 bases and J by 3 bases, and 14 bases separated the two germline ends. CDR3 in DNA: TGTGCCAGCAGTTCACAGGTGGAGGGAACAGATACGCAGTATTTT. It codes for CASSSQVEGTDTQYF.

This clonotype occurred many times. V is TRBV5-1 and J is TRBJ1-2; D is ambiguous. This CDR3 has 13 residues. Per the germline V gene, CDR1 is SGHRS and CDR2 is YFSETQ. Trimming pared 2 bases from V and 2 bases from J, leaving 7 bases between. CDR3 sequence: CASSLPDNYGYTF. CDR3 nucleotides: TGCGCCAGCAGCTTACCAGACAACTATGGCTACACCTTC. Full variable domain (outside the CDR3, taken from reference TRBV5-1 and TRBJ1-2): KAGVTQTPRYLIKTRGQQVTLSCSPISGHRSVSWYQQTPGQGLQFLFEYFSETQRNKGNFPGRFSGRQFSNSRSEMNVSTLELGDSALYLCASSLPDNYGYTFGSGTRLTVV.

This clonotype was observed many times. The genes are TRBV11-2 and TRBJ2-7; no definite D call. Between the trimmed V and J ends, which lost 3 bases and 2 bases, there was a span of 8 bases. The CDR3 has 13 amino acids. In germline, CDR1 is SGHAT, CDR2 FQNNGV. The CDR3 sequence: CASSFDTAYEQYF. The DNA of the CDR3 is TGTGCCAGCAGCTTTGACACCGCCTACGAGCAGTACTTC.

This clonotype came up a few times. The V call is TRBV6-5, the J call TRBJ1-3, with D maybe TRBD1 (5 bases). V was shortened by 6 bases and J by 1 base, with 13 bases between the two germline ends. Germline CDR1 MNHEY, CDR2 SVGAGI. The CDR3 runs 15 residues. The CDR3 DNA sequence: TGTGCCAGCAGGAGAGGGGTAGGATCTGGAAACACCATATATTTT. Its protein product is CASRRGVGSGNTIYF.

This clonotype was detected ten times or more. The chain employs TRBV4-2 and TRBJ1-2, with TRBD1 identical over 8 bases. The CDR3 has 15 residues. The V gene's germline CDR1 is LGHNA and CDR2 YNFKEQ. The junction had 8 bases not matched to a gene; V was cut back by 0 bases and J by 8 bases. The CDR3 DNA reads TGTGCCAGCAGCCAAGAAGGTGGCAGGGGGCGAGGCTACACCTTC. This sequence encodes CASSQEGGRGRGYTF.

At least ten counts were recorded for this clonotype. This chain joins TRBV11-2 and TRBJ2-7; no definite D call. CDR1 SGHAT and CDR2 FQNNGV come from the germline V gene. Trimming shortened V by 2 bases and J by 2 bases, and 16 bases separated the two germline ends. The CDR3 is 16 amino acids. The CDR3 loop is CASSLISLGQTYEQYF. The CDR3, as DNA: TGTGCCAGCAGCTTAATCTCATTAGGGCAGACCTACGAGCAGTACTTC.

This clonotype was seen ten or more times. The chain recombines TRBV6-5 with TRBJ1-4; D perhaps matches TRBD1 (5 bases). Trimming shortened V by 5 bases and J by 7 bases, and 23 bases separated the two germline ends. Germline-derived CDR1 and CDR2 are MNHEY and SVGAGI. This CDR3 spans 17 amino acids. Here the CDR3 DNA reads TGTGCCAGCAGTAGCCGAAACAGAGGGGCAAAGGGTGAAAAACTGTTTTTT. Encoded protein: CASSSRNRGAKGEKLFF.

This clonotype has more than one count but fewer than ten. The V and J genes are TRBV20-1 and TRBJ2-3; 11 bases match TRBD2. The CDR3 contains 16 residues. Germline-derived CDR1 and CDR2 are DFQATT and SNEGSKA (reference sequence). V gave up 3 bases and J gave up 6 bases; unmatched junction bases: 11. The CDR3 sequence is CSARDYSGRAFDTQYF. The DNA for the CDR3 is TGCAGTGCTAGGGATTATAGCGGGAGGGCCTTTGATACGCAGTATTTT.

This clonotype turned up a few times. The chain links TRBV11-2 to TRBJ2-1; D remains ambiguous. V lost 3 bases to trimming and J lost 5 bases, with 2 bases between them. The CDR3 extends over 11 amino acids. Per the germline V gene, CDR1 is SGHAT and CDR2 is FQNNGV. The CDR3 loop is CASSFHNEQFF. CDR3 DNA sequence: TGTGCCAGCAGCTTCCACAATGAGCAGTTCTTC.

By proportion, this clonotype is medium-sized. This CDR3 is CSTLAGEANEQFF. Written as DNA, the CDR3 is TGCAGTACCCTAGCGGGGGAAGCCAATGAGCAGTTCTTC. The chain couples TRBV20-1 to TRBJ2-1; the match to TRBD2 covers 10 bases. In germline, CDR1 is DFQATT, CDR2 SNEGSKA (reference sequence). V gave up 8 bases and J gave up 6 bases; unmatched junction bases: 7. The CDR3 loop spans 13 amino acids.

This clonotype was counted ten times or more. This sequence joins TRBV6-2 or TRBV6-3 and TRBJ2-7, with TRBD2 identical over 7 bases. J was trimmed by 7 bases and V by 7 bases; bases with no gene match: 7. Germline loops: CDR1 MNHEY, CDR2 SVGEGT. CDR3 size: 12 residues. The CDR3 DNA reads TGTGCCAGCACCAACAGTAGCGGGGAGCAGTACTTC. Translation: CASTNSSGEQYF.

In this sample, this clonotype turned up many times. The CDR3 here is CSARDARISNQPQHF. The CDR3 nucleotides are TGCAGTGCTAGAGACGCACGGATTAGCAATCAGCCCCAGCATTTT. The genes are TRBV20-1 and TRBJ1-5, with D unclear. Trimming took off 0 bases at V and 0 bases at J, with 9 bases between the two ends. Looked up from germline, CDR1 is DFQATT and CDR2 is SNEGSKA (reference sequence). The length of the CDR3 is 15 residues.

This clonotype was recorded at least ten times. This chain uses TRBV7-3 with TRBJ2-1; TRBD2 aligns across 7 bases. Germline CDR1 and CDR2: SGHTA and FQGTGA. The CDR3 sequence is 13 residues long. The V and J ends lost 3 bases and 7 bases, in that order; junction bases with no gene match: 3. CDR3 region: CASSFAGRNEQFF. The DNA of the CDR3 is TGTGCCAGCAGCTTCGCCGGGAGGAATGAGCAGTTCTTC.

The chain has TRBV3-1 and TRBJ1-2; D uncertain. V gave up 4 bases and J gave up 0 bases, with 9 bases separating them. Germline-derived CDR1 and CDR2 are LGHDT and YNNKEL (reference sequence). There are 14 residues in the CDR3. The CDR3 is CASSPQLSNYGYTF. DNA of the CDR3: TGTGCCAGCAGCCCTCAGCTATCTAACTATGGCTACACCTTC.

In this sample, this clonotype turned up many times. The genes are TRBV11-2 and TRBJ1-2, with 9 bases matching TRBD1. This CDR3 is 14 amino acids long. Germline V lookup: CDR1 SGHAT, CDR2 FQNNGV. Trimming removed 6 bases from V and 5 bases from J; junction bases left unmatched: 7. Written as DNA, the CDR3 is TGTGCCAGCAGATCCACAGGGGGCACTTATGGCTACACCTTC. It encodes CASRSTGGTYGYTF.

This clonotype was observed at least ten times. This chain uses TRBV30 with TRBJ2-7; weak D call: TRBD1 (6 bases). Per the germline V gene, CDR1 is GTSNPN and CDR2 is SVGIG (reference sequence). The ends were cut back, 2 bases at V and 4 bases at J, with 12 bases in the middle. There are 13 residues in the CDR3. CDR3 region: CAWSSGQIYEQYF. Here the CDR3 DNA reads TGTGCCTGGAGTAGTGGACAGATTTACGAGCAGTACTTC.

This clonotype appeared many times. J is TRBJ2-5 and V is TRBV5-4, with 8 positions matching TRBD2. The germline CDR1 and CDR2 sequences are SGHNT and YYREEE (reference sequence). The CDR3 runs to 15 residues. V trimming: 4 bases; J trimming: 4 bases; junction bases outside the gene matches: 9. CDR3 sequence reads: CASSLGERGLETQYF. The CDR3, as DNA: TGTGCCAGCAGCCTTGGGGAGCGGGGGTTAGAGACCCAGTACTTC. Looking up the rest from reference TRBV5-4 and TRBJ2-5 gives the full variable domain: ETGVTQSPTHLIKTRGQQVTLRCSSQSGHNTVSWYQQALGQGPQFIFQYYREEENGRGNFPPRFSGLQFPNYSSELNVNALELDDSALYLCASSLGERGLETQYFGPGTRLLVL.